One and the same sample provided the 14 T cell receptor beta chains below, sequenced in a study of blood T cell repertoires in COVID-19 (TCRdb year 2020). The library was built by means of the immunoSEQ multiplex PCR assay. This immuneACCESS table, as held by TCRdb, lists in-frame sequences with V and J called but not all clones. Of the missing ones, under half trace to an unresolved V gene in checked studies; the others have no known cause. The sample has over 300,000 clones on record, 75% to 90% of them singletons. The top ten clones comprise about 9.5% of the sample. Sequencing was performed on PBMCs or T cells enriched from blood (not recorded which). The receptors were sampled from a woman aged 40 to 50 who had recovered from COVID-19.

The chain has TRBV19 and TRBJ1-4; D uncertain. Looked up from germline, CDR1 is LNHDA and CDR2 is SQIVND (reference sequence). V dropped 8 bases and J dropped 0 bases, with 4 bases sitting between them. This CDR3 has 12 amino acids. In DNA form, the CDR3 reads TGTGCCAGTCAGGCAACTAATGAAAAACTGTTTTTT. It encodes CASQATNEKLFF.

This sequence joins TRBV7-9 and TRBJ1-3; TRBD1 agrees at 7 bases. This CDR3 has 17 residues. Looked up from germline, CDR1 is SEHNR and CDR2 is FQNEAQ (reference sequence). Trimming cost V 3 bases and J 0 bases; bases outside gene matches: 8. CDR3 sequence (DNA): TGTGCCAGCAGCTTTTGGGACAGAACCGCCTCTGGAAACACCATATATTTT. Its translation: CASSFWDRTASGNTIYF.

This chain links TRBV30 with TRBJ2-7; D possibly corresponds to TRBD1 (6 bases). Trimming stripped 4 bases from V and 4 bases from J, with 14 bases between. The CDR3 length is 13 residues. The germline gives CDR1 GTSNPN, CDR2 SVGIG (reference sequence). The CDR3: CAWNQGQRYEQYF. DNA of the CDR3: TGTGCCTGGAACCAAGGACAGAGGTACGAGCAGTACTTC.

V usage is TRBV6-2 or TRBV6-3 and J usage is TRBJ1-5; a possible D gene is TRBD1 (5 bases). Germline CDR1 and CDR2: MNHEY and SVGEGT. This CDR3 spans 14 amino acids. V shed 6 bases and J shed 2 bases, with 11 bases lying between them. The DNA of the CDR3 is TGTGCCAGCAGCCTTGACAGAGGCAATCAGCCCCAGCATTTT. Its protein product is CASSLDRGNQPQHF.

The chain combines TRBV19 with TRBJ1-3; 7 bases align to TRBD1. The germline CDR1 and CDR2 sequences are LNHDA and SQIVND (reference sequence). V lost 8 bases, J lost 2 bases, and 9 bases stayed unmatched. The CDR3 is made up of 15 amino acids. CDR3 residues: CASARQTGTGNTIYF. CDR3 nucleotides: TGTGCCAGTGCCCGCCAGACAGGGACTGGAAACACCATATATTTT.

The CDR3 reads CAIRSGQGTTYNEQFF. The CDR3 bases are TGTGCCATCAGGTCTGGACAGGGGACAACCTACAATGAGCAGTTCTTC. This rearrangement joins TRBV10-3 to TRBJ2-1; 9 bases are a match to TRBD1. V trimming: 6 bases; J trimming: 2 bases; junction bases outside the gene matches: 8. CDR3 length: 16 amino acids. Germline CDR1 and CDR2: ENHRY and SYGVKD.

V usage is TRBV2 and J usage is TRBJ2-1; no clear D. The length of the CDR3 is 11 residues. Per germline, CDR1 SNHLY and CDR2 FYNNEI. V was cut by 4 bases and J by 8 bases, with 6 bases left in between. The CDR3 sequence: CASSVSDEQFF. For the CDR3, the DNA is TGTGCCAGCAGTGTCTCTGATGAGCAGTTCTTC. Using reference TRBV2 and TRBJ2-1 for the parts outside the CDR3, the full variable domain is EPEVTQTPSHQVTQMGQEVILRCVPISNHLYFYWYRQILGQKVEFLVSFYNNEISEKSEIFDDQFSVERPDGSNFTLKIRSTKLEDSAMYFCASSVSDEQFFGPGTRLTVL.

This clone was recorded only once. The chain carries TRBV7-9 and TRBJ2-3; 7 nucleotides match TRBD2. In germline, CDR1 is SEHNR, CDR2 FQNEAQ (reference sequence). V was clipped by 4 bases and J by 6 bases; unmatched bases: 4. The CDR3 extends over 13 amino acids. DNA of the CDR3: TGTGCCAGCAGCTACTTCGGGGGGGATACGCAGTATTTT. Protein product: CASSYFGGDTQYF.

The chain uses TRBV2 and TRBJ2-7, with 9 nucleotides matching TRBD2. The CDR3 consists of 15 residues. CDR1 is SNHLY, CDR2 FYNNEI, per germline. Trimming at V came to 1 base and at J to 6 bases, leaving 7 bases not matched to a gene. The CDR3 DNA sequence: TGTGCCAGCAGTGAAGAGGTAGCGGGAGTTGGCGAGCAGTACTTC. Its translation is CASSEEVAGVGEQYF. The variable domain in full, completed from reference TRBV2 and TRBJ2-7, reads EPEVTQTPSHQVTQMGQEVILRCVPISNHLYFYWYRQILGQKVEFLVSFYNNEISEKSEIFDDQFSVERPDGSNFTLKIRSTKLEDSAMYFCASSEEVAGVGEQYFGPGTRLTVT.

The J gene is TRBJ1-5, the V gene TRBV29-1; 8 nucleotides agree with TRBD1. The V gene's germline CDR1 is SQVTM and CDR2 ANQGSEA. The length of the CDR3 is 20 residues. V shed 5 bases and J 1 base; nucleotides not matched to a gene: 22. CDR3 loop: CSVPRAPGQGRIGSNQPQHF. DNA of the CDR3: TGCAGCGTTCCTAGGGCACCCGGACAGGGCCGAATTGGGAGCAATCAGCCCCAGCATTTT.

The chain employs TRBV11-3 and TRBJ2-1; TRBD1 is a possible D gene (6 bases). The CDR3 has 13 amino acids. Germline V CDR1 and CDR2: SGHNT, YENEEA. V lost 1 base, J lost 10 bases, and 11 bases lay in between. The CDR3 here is CASSLVITGEQFF. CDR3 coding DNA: TGTGCCAGCAGCTTAGTTATTACAGGGGAGCAGTTCTTC. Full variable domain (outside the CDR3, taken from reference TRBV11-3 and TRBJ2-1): EAGVVQSPRYKIIEKKQPVAFWCNPISGHNTLYWYLQNLGQGPELLIRYENEEAVDDSQLPKDRFSAERLKGVDSTLKIQPAELGDSAVYLCASSLVITGEQFFGPGTRLTVL.

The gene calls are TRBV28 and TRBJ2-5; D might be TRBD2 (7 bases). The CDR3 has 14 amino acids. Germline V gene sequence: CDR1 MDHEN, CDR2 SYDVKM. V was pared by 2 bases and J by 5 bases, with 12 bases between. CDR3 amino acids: CASSLAGASETQYF. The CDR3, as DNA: TGTGCCAGCAGTTTAGCGGGGGCGAGCGAGACCCAGTACTTC.

The CDR3 is CASLKRGDTGELFF. In DNA form, the CDR3 reads TGTGCCAGCCTAAAGCGGGGGGACACCGGGGAGCTGTTTTTT. V is TRBV28 and J is TRBJ2-2; 9 bases fit TRBD2. This CDR3 is built from 14 residues. V lost 8 bases to trimming and J lost 3 bases; unmatched junction nucleotides: 4. From germline, CDR1 is MDHEN and CDR2 SYDVKM.

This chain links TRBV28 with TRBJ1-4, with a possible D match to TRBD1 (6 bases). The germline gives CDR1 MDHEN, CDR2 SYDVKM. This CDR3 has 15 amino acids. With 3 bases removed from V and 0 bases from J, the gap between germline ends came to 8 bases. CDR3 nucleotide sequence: TGTGCCAGCAGTTTGACAGGCTCAACTAATGAAAAACTGTTTTTT. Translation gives CASSLTGSTNEKLFF.